This is a list of T cell receptor beta chains from one sample in a study of blood T cell repertoires in COVID-19. Measured with immunoSEQ multiplex PCR; TCRdb has only the in-frame clones, and not every one. The sample holds tens of thousands of clones, roughly three quarters seen once. Sequenced input: peripheral blood. These receptors originate from a human donor in a cohort sampled during active COVID-19. Both conserved end residues are part of each CDR3. The D gene is left open where the match is weak. The size field is filled for only some rows; it gives once, few, many or a size class.

CDR3nt,CDR3aa,abundance,j_gene,d_gene,len,v_gene
TGTGCCAGCAGCCCCAGTCTGGGCCCAACCTACGAGCAGTACTTC,CASSPSLGPTYEQYF,.,TRBJ2-7,.,15,TRBV28
TGTGCCAGCAGCCCGGCCGGGAGCGGCTACACCTTC,CASSPAGSGYTF,.,TRBJ1-2,.,12,TRBV7-2
TGTGCCAGCAGCTTAGCGAGGGAGGGTCAGCCCCAGCATTTT,CASSLAREGQPQHF,once,TRBJ1-5,.,14,TRBV7-2
TGCAGCGTTGGGGACTCCCTGGGGCAGTACTTC,CSVGDSLGQYF,few,TRBJ2-7,.,11,TRBV29-1
TGCGCCAGCAGCCAGGAGAGTGGAGGTATGAACACTGAAGCTTTCTTT,CASSQESGGMNTEAFF,.,TRBJ1-1,.,16,TRBV4-1
TGTGCCAGCAGCTCCATACAGGGGGCGGCTAATGAAAAACTGTTTTTT,CASSSIQGAANEKLFF,few,TRBJ1-4,TRBD1,16,TRBV5-6
TGTGCCAGCAGTTACCTCAGTGTGAACACTGAAGCTTTCTTT,CASSYLSVNTEAFF,.,TRBJ1-1,.,14,TRBV6-5
TGCGCCAGCAGCCGAGAGGACAGTAACTACGAGCAGTACTTC,CASSREDSNYEQYF,.,TRBJ2-7,.,14,TRBV4-1
TGTGCCACCCGGGACAGGGGACGCGAGACCCAGTACTTC,CATRDRGRETQYF,few,TRBJ2-5,TRBD1,13,TRBV19
TGTGCCAGCAGTTTATGGGACAGCAGAAGGGGCAATCAGCCCCAGCATTTT,CASSLWDSRRGNQPQHF,.,TRBJ1-5,.,17,TRBV28
TGTGCCTGGAGCAGGGACTGGACCTATAATTCACCCCTCCACTTT,CAWSRDWTYNSPLHF,.,TRBJ1-6,.,15,TRBV30
TGTGCCAGCTCACCACCAACAGGGCAAGAGACCCAGTACTTC,CASSPPTGQETQYF,.,TRBJ2-5,.,14,TRBV18
TGTGCCAGCAGCCGAGTCGTAGCGGGAGCCCCCGGGGAGCTGTTTTTT,CASSRVVAGAPGELFF,.,TRBJ2-2,TRBD2,16,TRBV11-3
TGTGCCAGCAGTGCAGGTGGCGGAAACACCATATATTTT,CASSAGGGNTIYF,few,TRBJ1-3,.,13,TRBV5-6
TGTGCCAGTCGTCACCTGGGGGGGAACAATCAGCCCCAGCATTTT,CASRHLGGNNQPQHF,.,TRBJ1-5,.,15,TRBV19
TGTGCCAGGGAGAACAGGGAAAAACTACCGGGGCAATACAATGAGCAGTTCTTC,CARENREKLPGQYNEQFF,.,TRBJ2-1,.,18,TRBV21-1
TGTGCCAGTATCCGGACAGGGGGAATCACCGGGGAGCTGTTTTTT,CASIRTGGITGELFF,few,TRBJ2-2,TRBD1,15,TRBV19
TGTGCCAGCAAGGAGACAGTTACTCGCGACAATGAGCAGTTCTTC,CASKETVTRDNEQFF,.,TRBJ2-1,.,15,TRBV6-5
TGTGCCAGCAGCTTCGGAGGGGCTACCGCCCAAGAGACCCAGTACTTC,CASSFGGATAQETQYF,.,TRBJ2-5,.,16,TRBV7-6
TGTGCCAGCAGTCACCCCGGGACTAGCGGACACAATGAGCAGTTCTTC,CASSHPGTSGHNEQFF,.,TRBJ2-1,TRBD2,16,TRBV2
TGTGCCAGCAGCCCCCGAACAGGGGTCGGAACCCTCCACTTT,CASSPRTGVGTLHF,once,TRBJ1-6,TRBD1,14,TRBV7-9
TGTGCCGGACAGGGGAACACTGAAGCTTTCTTT,CAGQGNTEAFF,.,TRBJ1-1,TRBD1,11,TRBV30
TGTGCTAGTGGTTTGGTGCGGGGGGATACGCAGTATTTT,CASGLVRGDTQYF,.,TRBJ2-3,TRBD2,13,TRBV12-5
TGTGCCAGCAGACAGGGGGAGGGCACTGAAGCTTTCTTT,CASRQGEGTEAFF,.,TRBJ1-1,TRBD1,13,TRBV2
TGTGCCAGCAGCCCGGCCGGGACAGGGTACCAAGAGACCCAGTACTTC,CASSPAGTGYQETQYF,.,TRBJ2-5,TRBD1,16,TRBV5-4
TGTGCCAGCGCCCGAGTCTCAGATACGCAGTATTTT,CASARVSDTQYF,.,TRBJ2-3,.,12,TRBV11-3
TGTGCCAGCAGCAACAGGGATTCCTACGAGCAGTACTTC,CASSNRDSYEQYF,.,TRBJ2-7,.,13,TRBV5-6
TGTGCCAGCAGCAGAGGAAACGGGGAGCTGTTTTTT,CASSRGNGELFF,few,TRBJ2-2,.,12,TRBV7-9
TGTGCCAGTAGTGTAAGGGAGTCAGAGACCCAGTACTTC,CASSVRESETQYF,once,TRBJ2-5,.,13,TRBV19
TGTGCCAGCAGCCAACAGATCGCTAGCTATGGCTACACCTTC,CASSQQIASYGYTF,.,TRBJ1-2,.,14,TRBV3-1/TRBV3-2
TGTGCCAGCAGCCAAGACGGGACTAGGGCTGAGCAGTTCTTC,CASSQDGTRAEQFF,.,TRBJ2-1,TRBD2,14,TRBV4-2
TGTGCCAGCAGCTTAGATTCGCGAACCGGGGAGCTGTTTTTT,CASSLDSRTGELFF,few,TRBJ2-2,.,14,TRBV7-9
TGTGCCAGCAGTGGAGCTACAGGGTTTTCCTATAATTCACCCCTCCACTTT,CASSGATGFSYNSPLHF,.,TRBJ1-6,.,17,TRBV27
TGTGCCTCCGAAAGAAGCGGGAGATACGAGCAGTACTTC,CASERSGRYEQYF,few,TRBJ2-7,TRBD2,13,TRBV30
TGTGCCAGCAGGGATAGCGGGGACGCCTACGAGCAGTACTTC,CASRDSGDAYEQYF,.,TRBJ2-7,TRBD2,14,TRBV25-1
TGTGCCAGCAGCGTAGGTACTCGAGGGGGCAAAACTGGAAACACCATATATTTT,CASSVGTRGGKTGNTIYF,few,TRBJ1-3,TRBD1,18,TRBV9
TGTGCCATCAGTGGGCAGGTCGGGAATGGCTACACCTTC,CAISGQVGNGYTF,.,TRBJ1-2,.,13,TRBV10-3
TGTGCCACCAGCAGACAACCATCGGACAGGGCGAACACTGAAGCTTTCTTT,CATSRQPSDRANTEAFF,.,TRBJ1-1,TRBD1,17,TRBV15
TGTGCCAGCAGCCCCGACAGGAGTTATGGCTACACCTTC,CASSPDRSYGYTF,.,TRBJ1-2,.,13,TRBV5-4
TGTGCCAGCAGCCGACGGGCTAGCGGGAATACAGATACGCAGTATTTT,CASSRRASGNTDTQYF,once,TRBJ2-3,TRBD2,16,TRBV7-9
TGTGCCAGCAGCCTGGGAGGGCATCAGCCCCAGCATTTT,CASSLGGHQPQHF,.,TRBJ1-5,.,13,TRBV14